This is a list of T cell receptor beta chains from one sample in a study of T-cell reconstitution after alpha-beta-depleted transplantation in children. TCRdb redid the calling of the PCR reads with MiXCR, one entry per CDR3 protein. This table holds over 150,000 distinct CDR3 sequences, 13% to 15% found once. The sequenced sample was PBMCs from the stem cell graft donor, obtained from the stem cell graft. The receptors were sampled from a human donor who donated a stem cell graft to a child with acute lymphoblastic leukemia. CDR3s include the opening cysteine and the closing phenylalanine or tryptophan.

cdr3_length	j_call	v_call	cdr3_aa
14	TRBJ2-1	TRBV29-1	CSVGRASSYNEQFF
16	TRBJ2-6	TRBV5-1	CASSGALSSGANVLTF
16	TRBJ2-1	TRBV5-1	CASTPGVAGAYNEQFF
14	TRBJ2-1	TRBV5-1	CATRGASGYNEQFF
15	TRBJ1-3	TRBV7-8	CASSFGRFSGNTIYF
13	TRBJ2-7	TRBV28	CASTGLHLYEQYF
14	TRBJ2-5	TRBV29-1	CSVERGQGRETQYF
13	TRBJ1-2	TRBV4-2	CASSQDHRDGYTF
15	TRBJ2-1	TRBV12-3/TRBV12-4	CASRSREGPYNEQFF
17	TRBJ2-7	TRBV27	CASSNRQGFPRVREQYF
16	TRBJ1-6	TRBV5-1	CASTEQGLEDNSPLHF
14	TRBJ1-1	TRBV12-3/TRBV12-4	CASSFTFANTEAFF
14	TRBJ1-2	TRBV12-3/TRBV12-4	CANLVPGRGNGYTF
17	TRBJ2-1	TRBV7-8	CASSRPLETRGYNEQFF
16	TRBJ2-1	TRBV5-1	CASSSTIAGRGNEQFF
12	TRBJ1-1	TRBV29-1	CSVGTGGTEAFF
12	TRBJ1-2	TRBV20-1	CSAGQGSNGYTF
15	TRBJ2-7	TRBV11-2	CASSPLMGQVYEQYF
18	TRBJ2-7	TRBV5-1	CASSLSGTSGSLPLEQYF
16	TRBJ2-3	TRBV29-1	CSVDRMREGPRGTQYF
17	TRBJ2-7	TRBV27	CASSPVGQGVFSYEQYF
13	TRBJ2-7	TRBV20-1	CSASFAISYEQYF
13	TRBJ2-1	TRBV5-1	CASSPDGGNEQFF
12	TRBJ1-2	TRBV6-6	CASSYATDGYTF
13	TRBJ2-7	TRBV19	CASSMGRREKQYF
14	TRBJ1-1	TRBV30	CACKTGDRGPEAFF
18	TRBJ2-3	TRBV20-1	CSASIANWLAIGSGTQYF
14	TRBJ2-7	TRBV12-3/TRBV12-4	CASSRDRGGYEQYF
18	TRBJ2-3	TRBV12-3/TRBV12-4	CTSSFRGRYLTYTDTQYF
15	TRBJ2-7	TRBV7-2	CASSLSGRSTYEQYF
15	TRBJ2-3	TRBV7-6	CASSLPRTGMDTQYF
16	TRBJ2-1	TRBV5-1	CASSLQGAGGYNEQFF
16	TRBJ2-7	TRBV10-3	CAIGDVIGGGSHEQYF
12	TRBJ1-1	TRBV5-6	CASSLFKVEAFF
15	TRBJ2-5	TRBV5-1	CASSLERPGVETQYF
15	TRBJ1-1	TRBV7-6	CASSPRTGGNTEAFF
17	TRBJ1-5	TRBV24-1	CATSGTGRGRGNQPQHF
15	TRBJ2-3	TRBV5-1	CASSLDEGALYTQYF
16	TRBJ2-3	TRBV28	CASSPIGLALGDTQYF